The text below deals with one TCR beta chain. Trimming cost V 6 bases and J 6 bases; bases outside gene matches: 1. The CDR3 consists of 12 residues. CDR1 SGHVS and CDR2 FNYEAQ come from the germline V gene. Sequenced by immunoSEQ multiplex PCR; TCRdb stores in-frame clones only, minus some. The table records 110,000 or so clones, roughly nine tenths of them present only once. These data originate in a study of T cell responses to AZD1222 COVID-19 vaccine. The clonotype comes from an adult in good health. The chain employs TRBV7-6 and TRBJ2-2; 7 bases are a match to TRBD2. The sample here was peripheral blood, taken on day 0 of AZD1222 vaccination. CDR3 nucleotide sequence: TGTGCCAGCAGTGGGGGGGCCGGGGAGCTGTTTTTT. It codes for CASSGGAGELFF.